This TCR beta chain was retrieved from a study of T cell changes during pregnancy in multiple sclerosis. Profiling relied on immunoSEQ multiplex PCR, and the TCRdb table lists in-frame clones only, not all of them. In the table there are 40,000 to 60,000 clones, 91% of which are singletons. The sample here was CD8+ T cells from peripheral blood mononuclear cells, taken after pregnancy. The clonotype was recovered from a female donor with multiple sclerosis, enrolled in a pregnancy study.

The CDR3 here is CASSLYVGGPNEKLFF. The CDR3, as DNA: TGTGCCAGCAGCCTCTACGTGGGGGGGCCTAATGAAAAACTGTTTTTT. The chain employs TRBV7-9 and TRBJ1-4, with a tentative D call TRBD1 (6 bases). Germline assignment: CDR1 SEHNR and CDR2 FQNEAQ (reference sequence). This CDR3 is built from 16 residues. V lost 5 bases and J 3 bases, leaving 16 bases between the germline ends. The full variable domain, with the rest looked up from reference TRBV7-9 and TRBJ1-4, is DTGVSQNPRHKITKRGQNVTFRCDPISEHNRLYWYRQTLGQGPEFLTYFQNEAQLEKSRLLSDRFSAERPKGSFSTLEIQRTEQGDSAMYLCASSLYVGGPNEKLFFGSGTQLSVL.